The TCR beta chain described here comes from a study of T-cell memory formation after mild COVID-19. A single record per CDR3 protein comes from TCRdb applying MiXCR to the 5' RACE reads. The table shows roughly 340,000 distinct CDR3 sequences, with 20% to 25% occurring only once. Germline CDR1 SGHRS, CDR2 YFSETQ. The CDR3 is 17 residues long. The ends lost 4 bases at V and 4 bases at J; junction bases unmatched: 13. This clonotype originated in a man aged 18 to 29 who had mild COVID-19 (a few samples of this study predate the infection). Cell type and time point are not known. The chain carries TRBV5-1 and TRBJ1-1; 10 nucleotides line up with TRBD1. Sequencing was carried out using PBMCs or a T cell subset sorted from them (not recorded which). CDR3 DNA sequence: TGCGCCAGCAGCGTAAACCGACAGGGGGCCCGAAGCACTGAAGCTTTCTTT. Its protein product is CASSVNRQGARSTEAFF. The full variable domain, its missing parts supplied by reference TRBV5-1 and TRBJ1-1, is KAGVTQTPRYLIKTRGQQVTLSCSPISGHRSVSWYQQTPGQGLQFLFEYFSETQRNKGNFPGRFSGRQFSNSRSEMNVSTLELGDSALYLCASSVNRQGARSTEAFFGQGTRLTVV.